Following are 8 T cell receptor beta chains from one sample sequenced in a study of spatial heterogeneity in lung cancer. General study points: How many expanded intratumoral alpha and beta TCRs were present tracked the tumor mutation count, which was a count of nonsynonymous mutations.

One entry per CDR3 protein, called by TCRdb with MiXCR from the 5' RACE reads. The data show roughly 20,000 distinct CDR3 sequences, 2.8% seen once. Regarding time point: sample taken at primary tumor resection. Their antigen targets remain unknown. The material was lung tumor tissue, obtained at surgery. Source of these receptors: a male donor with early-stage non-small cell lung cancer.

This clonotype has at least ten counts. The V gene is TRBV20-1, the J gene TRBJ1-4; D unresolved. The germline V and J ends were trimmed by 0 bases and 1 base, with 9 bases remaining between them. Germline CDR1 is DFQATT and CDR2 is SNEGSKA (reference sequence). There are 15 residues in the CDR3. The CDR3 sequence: CSARDMTKTNEKLFF. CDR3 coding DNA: TGCAGTGCTAGAGATATGACCAAAACTAATGAAAAACTGTTTTTT.

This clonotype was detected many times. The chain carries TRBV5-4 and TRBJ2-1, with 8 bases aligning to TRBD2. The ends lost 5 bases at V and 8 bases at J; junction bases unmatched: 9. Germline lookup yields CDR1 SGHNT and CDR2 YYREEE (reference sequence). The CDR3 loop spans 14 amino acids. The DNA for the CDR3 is TGTGCCAGCAGTGCCCCCAGCGGGAGCCATGAGCAGTTCTTC. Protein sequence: CASSAPSGSHEQFF.

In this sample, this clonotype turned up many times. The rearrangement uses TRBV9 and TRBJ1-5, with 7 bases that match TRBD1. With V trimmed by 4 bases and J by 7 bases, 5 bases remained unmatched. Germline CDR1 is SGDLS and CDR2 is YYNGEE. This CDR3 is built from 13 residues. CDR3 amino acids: CASSSGGRQPQHF. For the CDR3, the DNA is TGTGCCAGCAGCTCAGGGGGACGCCAGCCCCAGCATTTT.

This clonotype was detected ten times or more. The CDR3 sequence is CASSIWPENTEAFF. The CDR3 nucleotides read TGTGCCAGCAGTATCTGGCCGGAGAACACTGAAGCTTTCTTT. The V call is TRBV6-2 or TRBV6-3, the J call TRBJ1-1; no firm D call. Trimming shortened V by 5 bases and J by 1 base, and 11 bases separated the two germline ends. CDR1 and CDR2 (germline): MNHEY, SVGEGT. The length of the CDR3 is 14 residues.

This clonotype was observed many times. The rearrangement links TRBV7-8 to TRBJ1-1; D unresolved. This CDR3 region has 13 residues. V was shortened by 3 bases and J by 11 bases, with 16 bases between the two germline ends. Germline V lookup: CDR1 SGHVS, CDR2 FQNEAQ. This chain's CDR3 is CASSFSSTDAAFF. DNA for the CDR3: TGTGCCAGCAGCTTTTCGTCGACGGACGCGGCTTTCTTT.

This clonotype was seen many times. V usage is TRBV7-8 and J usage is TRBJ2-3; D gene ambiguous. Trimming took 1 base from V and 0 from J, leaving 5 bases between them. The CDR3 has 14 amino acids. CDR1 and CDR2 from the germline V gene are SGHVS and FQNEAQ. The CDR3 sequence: CASSLVGSTDTQYF. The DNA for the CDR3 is TGTGCCAGCAGCTTAGTGGGTAGCACAGATACGCAGTATTTT.

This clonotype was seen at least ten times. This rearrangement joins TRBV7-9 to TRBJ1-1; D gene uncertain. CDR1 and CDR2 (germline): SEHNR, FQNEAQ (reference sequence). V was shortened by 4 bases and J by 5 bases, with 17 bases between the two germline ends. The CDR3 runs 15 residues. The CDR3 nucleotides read TGTGCCAGCAGCTCATCCGACTCACGGAGGACTGAAGCTTTCTTT. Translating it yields CASSSSDSRRTEAFF.

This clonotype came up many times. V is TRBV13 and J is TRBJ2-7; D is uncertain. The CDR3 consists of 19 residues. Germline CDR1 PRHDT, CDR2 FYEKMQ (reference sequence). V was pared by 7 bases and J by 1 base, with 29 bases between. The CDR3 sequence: CASTPQLGLPRRLSYEQYF. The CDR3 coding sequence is TGTGCCAGCACCCCCCAGTTGGGTCTACCCCGAAGGTTATCCTACGAGCAGTACTTC.